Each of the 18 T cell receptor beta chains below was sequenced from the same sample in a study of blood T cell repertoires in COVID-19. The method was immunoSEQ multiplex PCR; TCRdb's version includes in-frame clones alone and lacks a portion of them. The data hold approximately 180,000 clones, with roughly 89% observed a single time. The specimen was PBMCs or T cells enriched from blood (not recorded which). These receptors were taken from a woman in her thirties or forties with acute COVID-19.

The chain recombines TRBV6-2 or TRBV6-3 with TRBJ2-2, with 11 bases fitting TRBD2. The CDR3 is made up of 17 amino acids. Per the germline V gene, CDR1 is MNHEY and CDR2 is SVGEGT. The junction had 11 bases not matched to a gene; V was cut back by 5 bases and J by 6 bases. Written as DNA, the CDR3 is TGTGCCAGCAGTACCCTACTAGCGGGAGATGGGGCCGGGGAGCTGTTTTTT. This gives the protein CASSTLLAGDGAGELFF.

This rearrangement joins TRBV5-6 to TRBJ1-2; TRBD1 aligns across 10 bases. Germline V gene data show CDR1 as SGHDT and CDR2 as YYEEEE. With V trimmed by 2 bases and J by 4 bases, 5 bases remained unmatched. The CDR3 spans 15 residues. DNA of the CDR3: TGTGCCAGCAGCTTTGGGACAGGGGCGACCTATGGCTACACCTTC. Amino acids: CASSFGTGATYGYTF. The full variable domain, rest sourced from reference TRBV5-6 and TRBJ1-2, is DAGVTQSPTHLIKTRGQQVTLRCSPKSGHDTVSWYQQALGQGPQFIFQYYEEEERQRGNFPDRFSGHQFPNYSSELNVNALLLGDSALYLCASSFGTGATYGYTFGSGTRLTVV.

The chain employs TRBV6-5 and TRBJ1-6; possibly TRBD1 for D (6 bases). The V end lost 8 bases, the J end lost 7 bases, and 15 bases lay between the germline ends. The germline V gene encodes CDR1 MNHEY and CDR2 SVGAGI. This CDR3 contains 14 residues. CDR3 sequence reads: CASLTGPENSPLHF. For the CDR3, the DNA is TGTGCCAGCCTAACAGGGCCGGAGAATTCACCCCTCCACTTT.

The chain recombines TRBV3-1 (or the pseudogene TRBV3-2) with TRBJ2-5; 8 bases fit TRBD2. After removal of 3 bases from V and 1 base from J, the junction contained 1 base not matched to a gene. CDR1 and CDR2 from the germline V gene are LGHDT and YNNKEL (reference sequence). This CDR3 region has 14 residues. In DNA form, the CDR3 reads TGTGCCAGCAGCCATCTAGCGGGCCAAGAGACCCAGTACTTC. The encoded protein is CASSHLAGQETQYF.

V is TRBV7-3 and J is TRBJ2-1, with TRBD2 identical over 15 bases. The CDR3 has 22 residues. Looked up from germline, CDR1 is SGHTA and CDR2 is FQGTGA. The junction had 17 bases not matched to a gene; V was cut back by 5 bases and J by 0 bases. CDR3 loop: CASSPGLAGGPTYLSSYNEQFF. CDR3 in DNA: TGTGCCAGCAGCCCCGGACTAGCGGGAGGGCCTACTTACTTGAGCTCCTACAATGAGCAGTTCTTC.

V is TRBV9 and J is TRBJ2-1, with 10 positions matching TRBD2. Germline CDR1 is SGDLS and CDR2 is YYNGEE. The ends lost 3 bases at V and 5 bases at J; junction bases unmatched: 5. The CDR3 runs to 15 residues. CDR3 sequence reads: CASSAGLAAHNEQFF. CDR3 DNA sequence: TGTGCCAGCAGCGCCGGACTAGCGGCCCACAATGAGCAGTTCTTC.

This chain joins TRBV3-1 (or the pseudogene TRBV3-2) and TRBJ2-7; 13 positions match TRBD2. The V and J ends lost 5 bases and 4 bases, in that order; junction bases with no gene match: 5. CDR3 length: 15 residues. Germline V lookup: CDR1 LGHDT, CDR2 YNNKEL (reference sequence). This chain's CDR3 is CASSTETSGRYEQYF. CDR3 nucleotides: TGTGCCAGCAGCACCGAGACTAGCGGGAGGTACGAGCAGTACTTC.

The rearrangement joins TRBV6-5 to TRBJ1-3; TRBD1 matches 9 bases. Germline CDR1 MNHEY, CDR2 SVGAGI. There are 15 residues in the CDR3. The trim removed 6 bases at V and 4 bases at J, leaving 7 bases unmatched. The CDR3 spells CASRKQGAVGNTIYF. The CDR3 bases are TGTGCCAGCAGGAAACAGGGGGCGGTCGGAAACACCATATATTTT.

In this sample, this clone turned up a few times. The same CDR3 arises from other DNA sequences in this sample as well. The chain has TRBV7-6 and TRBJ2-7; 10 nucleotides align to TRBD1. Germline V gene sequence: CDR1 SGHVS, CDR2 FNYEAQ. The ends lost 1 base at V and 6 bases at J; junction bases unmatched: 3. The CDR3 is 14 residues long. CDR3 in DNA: TGTGCCAGCAGCTTAGATGACAGGGGGCGCGAGCAGTACTTC. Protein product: CASSLDDRGREQYF.

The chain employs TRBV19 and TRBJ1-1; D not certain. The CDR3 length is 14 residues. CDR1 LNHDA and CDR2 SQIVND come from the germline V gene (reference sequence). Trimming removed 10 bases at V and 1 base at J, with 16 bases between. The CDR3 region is CATPPDITNTEAFF. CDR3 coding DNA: TGTGCCACCCCCCCCGACATTACGAACACTGAAGCTTTCTTT.

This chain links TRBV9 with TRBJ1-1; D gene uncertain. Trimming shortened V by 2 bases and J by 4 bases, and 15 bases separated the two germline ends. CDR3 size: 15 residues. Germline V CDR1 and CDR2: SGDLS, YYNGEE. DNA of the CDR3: TGTGCCAGCAGCGTCCTACAGCAAGGAGGCACTGAAGCTTTCTTT. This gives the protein CASSVLQQGGTEAFF.

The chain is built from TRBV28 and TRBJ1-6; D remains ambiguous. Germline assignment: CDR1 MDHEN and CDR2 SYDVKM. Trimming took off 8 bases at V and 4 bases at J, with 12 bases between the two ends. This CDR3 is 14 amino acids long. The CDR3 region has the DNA TGTGCCAGCCGCCCGGGAGGATATAATTCACCCCTCCACTTT. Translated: CASRPGGYNSPLHF.

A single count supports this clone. The CDR3, as DNA: TGTGCCTGGAGTGTACCACAACCCTCGAACACCGGGGAGCTGTTTTTT. This gives the protein CAWSVPQPSNTGELFF. The chain employs TRBV30 and TRBJ2-2; D not resolved. Germline-derived CDR1 and CDR2 are GTSNPN and SVGIG (reference sequence). CDR3 size: 16 residues. V was trimmed by 0 bases and J by 0 bases, leaving 11 bases between them.

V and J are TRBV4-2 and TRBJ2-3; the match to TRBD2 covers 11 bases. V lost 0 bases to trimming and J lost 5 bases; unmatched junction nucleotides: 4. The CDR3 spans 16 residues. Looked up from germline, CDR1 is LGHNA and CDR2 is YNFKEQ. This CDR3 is CASSQELAGGRDTQYF. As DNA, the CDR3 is TGTGCCAGCAGCCAAGAGCTAGCGGGAGGTAGAGATACGCAGTATTTT.

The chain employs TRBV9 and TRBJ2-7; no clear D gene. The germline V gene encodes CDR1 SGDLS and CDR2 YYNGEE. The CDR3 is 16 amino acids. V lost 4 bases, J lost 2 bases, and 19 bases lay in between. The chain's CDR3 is CASSPPLRIKTYEQYF. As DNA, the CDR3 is TGTGCCAGCAGCCCACCACTCAGGATTAAGACCTACGAGCAGTACTTC.

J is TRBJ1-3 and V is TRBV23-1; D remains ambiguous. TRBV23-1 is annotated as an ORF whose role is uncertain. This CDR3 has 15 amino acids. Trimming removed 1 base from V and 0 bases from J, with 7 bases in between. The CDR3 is CASSQYESSGNTIYF. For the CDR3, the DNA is TGCGCCAGCAGTCAATATGAGAGCTCTGGAAACACCATATATTTT.

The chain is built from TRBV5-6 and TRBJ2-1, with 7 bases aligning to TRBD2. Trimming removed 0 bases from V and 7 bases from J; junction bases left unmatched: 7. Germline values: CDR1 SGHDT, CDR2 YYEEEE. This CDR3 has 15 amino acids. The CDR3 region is CASSLVGGRGNEQFF. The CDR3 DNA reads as TGTGCCAGCAGCTTGGTGGGCGGGAGAGGGAATGAGCAGTTCTTC. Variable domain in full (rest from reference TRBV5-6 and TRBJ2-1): DAGVTQSPTHLIKTRGQQVTLRCSPKSGHDTVSWYQQALGQGPQFIFQYYEEEERQRGNFPDRFSGHQFPNYSSELNVNALLLGDSALYLCASSLVGGRGNEQFFGPGTRLTVL.

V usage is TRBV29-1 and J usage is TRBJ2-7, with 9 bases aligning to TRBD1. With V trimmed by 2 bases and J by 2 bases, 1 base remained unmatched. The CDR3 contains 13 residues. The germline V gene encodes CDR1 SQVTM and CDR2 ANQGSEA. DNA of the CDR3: TGCAGCGTTGAAACAGGGGGCACCTACGAGCAGTACTTC. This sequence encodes CSVETGGTYEQYF.